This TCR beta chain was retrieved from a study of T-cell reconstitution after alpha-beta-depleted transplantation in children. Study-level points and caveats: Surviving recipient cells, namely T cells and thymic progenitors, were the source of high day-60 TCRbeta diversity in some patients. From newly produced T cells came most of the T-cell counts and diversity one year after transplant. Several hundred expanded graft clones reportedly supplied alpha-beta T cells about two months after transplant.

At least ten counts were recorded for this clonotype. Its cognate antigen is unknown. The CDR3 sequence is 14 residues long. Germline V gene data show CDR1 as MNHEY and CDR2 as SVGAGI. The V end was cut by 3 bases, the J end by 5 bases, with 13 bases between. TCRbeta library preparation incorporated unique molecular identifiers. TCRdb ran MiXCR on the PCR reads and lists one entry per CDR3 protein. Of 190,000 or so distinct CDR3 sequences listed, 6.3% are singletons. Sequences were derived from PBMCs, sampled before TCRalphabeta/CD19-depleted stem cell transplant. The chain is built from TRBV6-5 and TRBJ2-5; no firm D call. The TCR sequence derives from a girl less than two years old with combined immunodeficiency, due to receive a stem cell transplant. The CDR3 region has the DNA TGTGCCAGCAGTTATTACCTCTACCGCGAGACCCAGTACTTC. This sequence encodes CASSYYLYRETQYF.